What follows describes a single TCR beta chain. Its antigen remains undetermined. No qualities accompany the bases; no much larger clone lies one base away. The cysteine opens and the phenylalanine closes a CDR3 of 13 amino acids. Left in the record is the CDR3 DNA by itself, 39 bases read in frame from the first base. Trimming takes 6 bases off V and 2 bases off J; junction bases not matched to a gene: 3. CDR1 and CDR2 are read off the germline V gene as SNHLY and FYNNEI. This was a case-control study nested in a cohort of healthcare workers in London, UK, who had nasopharyngeal swab PCR tests and blood samples taken every week. Healthcare workers were recruited between 23 and 31 March 2020, during the week of the UK lockdown, and were followed weekly for up to about 16 weeks. Libraries came from 5' RACE. Sequencing was carried out with a NextSeq 500. Unique molecular identifiers were attached to individual cDNA molecules in the TCR library protocol so that sequencing error and PCR bias could be corrected. Both TCR alpha and beta chains were sequenced, and tight co-correlation was observed between alpha and beta sequence abundances in each sample. In the source study's methods: V gene, J gene and CDR3 annotation of TCR sequences was performed with Decombinator V4. TCRs were defined as expanded if a significant change between any two time points was detected under a Poisson model with p below 0.0001. TCR abundances were normalised to the total number of TCRs sequenced per sample and were expressed as counts per million. MAIT TCRs were defined by TRAV1-2 paired with TRAJ12, TRAJ20 or TRAJ33, and iNKT TCRs by TRAV10 paired with TRAJ18. VDJdb, accessed 1 November 2021, was searched for CMV, EBV and SARS-CoV-2 annotated TCRs, with TCRs annotated for multiple antigens excluded. In TCRdb, the public reads were trimmed at Q25 with fastp and aligned with MiXCR, with productive beta chains retained. Rows are unified per CDR3 protein, each entry keeping the most common DNA and genes. The V and J calls, along with clone size, are taken from TCRdb and not from the paper's own processing. This sample holds around 52,000 distinct CDR3 sequences; around 12% were observed only once. The ten largest account for approximately 2.8% of the sample.

The entry originates in a study of early T cells in non-severe SARS-CoV-2 infection (dated by TCRdb to about 2021). Regarding the complete study: Bulk RNA from unsorted whole blood was used for TCR sequencing, so alpha and beta chains could not be paired.

Overall study results and their limits: Matching against VDJdb was skewed toward anti-spike CD8 responses, likely underestimated virus-specific expansions, and missed private and CD4 specificities.

The sequence links TRBV2 to TRBJ2-7; 8 bases in the junction line up with TRBD2. This TCR came from an adult who was a healthcare worker with PCR-confirmed SARS-CoV-2 infection or an uninfected control (not recorded which). Sequencing was done on a sample of whole blood. In nucleotides, the sequence is TGTGCCAGCAGGCAGGGACTAGCCTACGAGCAGTACTTC. Translated, this is CASRQGLAYEQYF. With the portions outside the CDR3 filled from the reference TRBV2 and TRBJ2-7 genes, the complete variable region becomes EPEVTQTPSHQVTQMGQEVILRCVPISNHLYFYWYRQILGQKVEFLVSFYNNEISEKSEIFDDQFSVERPDGSNFTLKIRSTKLEDSAMYFCASRQGLAYEQYFGPGTRLTVT.